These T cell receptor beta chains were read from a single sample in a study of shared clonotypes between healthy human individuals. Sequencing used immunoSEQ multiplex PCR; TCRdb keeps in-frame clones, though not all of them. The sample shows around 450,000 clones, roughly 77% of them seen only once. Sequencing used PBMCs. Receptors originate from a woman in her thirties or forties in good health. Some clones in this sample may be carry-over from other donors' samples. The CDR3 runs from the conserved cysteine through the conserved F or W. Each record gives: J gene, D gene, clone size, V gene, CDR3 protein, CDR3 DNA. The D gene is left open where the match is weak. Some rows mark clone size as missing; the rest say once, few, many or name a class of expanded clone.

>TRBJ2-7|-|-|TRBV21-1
CASSKGARYEQYF
TGTGCCAGCAGCAAAGGGGCCAGGTACGAGCAGTACTTC
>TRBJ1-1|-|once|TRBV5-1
CASSLEGTEAFF
TGCGCCAGCAGCTTGGAGGGCACTGAAGCTTTCTTT
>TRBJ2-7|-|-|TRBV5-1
CASSFQGNYEQYF
TGCGCCAGCAGCTTTCAGGGGAACTACGAGCAGTACTTC
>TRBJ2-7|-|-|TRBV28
CASTEEREHYEQYF
TGTGCCAGCACCGAGGAGAGGGAACACTACGAGCAGTACTTC
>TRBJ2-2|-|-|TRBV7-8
CASSLPGTRTGELFF
TGTGCCAGCAGCTTGCCCGGGACTCGCACCGGGGAGCTGTTTTTT
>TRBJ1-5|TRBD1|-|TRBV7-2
CASSLRTGGPLYSNQPQHF
TGTGCCAGCAGCTTGCGGACAGGGGGCCCCTTATATAGCAATCAGCCCCAGCATTTT
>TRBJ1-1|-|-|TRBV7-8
CASSLDRFYTEAFF
TGTGCCAGCAGCTTGGACAGATTTTACACTGAAGCTTTCTTT
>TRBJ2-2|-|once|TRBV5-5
CASSLLTDTGELFF
TGTGCCAGCAGCTTGCTGACAGACACCGGGGAGCTGTTTTTT
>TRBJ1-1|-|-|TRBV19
CASSIGSRGDTEAFF
TGTGCCAGTAGTATAGGTTCCAGGGGAGACACTGAAGCTTTCTTT
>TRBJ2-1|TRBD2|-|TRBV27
CASSWRPGLAGRDNEQFF
TGTGCCAGCAGTTGGCGACCGGGACTAGCGGGAAGAGACAATGAGCAGTTCTTC
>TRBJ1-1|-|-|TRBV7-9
CASSLLTVNTEAFF
TGTGCCAGCAGCTTACTGACAGTGAACACTGAAGCTTTCTTT
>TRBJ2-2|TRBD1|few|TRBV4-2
CASSQGQGDTGELFF
TGTGCCAGCAGCCAGGGACAGGGTGACACCGGGGAGCTGTTTTTT
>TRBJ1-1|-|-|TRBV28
CASSPGSWAPNTEAFF
TGTGCCAGTTCCCCCGGGTCCTGGGCCCCGAACACTGAAGCTTTCTTT
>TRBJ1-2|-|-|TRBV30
CAWDRSLFYGYTF
TGTGCCTGGGACAGATCCTTATTCTATGGCTACACCTTC
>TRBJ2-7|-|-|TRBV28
CASSPIGQTYEQYF
TGTGCCAGCAGTCCCATCGGACAGACCTACGAGCAGTACTTC
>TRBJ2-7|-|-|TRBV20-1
CSARQTYEQYF
TGCAGTGCCCGACAGACCTACGAGCAGTACTTC
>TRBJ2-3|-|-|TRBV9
CASSTRGRGPDTQYF
TGTGCCAGCAGCACCCGCGGACGCGGCCCAGATACGCAGTATTTT
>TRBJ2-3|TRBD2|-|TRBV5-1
CASSPTSGRDTQYF
TGCGCCAGCAGCCCGACTAGCGGGAGAGATACGCAGTATTTT
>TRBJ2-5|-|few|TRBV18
CASSSGLVQETQYF
TGTGCCAGCTCCTCGGGGTTGGTCCAAGAGACCCAGTACTTC
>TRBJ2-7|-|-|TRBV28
CAIGRFGEQYF
TGTGCCATCGGCCGGTTCGGCGAGCAGTACTTC
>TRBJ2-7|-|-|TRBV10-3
CAISRPRGNFSYEQYF
TGTGCCATCAGTCGCCCACGGGGAAATTTTTCCTACGAGCAGTACTTC
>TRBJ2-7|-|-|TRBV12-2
CASRLGAGSYEQYF
TGTGCAAGTCGCTTAGGGGCAGGTTCCTACGAGCAGTACTTC
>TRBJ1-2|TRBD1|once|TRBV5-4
CASSSNRQGSGYTF
TGTGCCAGCAGCTCGAATAGACAGGGGAGTGGCTACACCTTC
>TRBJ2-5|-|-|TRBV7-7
CASSLAVQETQYF
TGTGCTAGCAGCTTAGCGGTGCAAGAGACCCAGTACTTC
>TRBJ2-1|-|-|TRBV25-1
CASSEKTGRSYGNEQFF
TGTGCCAGCAGTGAAAAAACAGGGAGGTCGTATGGCAATGAGCAGTTCTTC
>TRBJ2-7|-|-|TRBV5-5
CASSLDTYEQYF
TGTGCCAGCAGCTTGGACACCTACGAGCAGTACTTC
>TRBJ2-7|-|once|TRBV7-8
CASSLGRNSYEQYF
TGTGCCAGCAGCTTAGGCAGGAACTCCTACGAGCAGTACTTC
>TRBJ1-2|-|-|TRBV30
CAWSVGGDSGYTF
TGTGCCTGGAGTGTAGGAGGGGATTCTGGCTACACCTTC
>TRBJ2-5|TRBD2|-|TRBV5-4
CASSPGLAGVQETQYF
TGTGCCAGCAGCCCGGGACTAGCGGGGGTACAAGAGACCCAGTACTTC
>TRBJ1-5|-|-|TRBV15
CATSRDPGSYQPQHF
TGTGCCACCAGCAGAGATCCAGGCAGTTATCAGCCCCAGCATTTT
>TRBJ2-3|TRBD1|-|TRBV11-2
CASSLGNRGSTDTQYF
TGTGCCAGCAGCTTAGGTAACAGGGGGTCCACAGATACGCAGTATTTT
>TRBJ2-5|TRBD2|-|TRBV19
CASSGLAGGETQYF
TGTGCCAGTAGTGGACTAGCGGGAGGGGAGACCCAGTACTTC
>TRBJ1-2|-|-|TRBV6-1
CASSHLIGERFGYTF
TGTGCCAGCAGTCATCTGATCGGGGAACGGTTTGGCTACACCTTC
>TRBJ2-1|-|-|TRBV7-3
CASSFRRDNEQFF
TGTGCCAGCAGCTTCCGGCGGGATAATGAGCAGTTCTTC
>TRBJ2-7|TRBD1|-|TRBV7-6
CASSPGQDLYEQYF
TGTGCCAGCAGCCCGGGACAGGACCTCTACGAGCAGTACTTC
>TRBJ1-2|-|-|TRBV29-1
CSVEGVELFYGYTF
TGCAGCGTTGAAGGTGTCGAACTATTCTATGGCTACACCTTC
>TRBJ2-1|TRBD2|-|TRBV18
CASSPGLGLGLFF
TGTGCCAGCTCACCAGGGCTGGGACTAGGGCTGTTCTTC
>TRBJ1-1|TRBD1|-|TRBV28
CASIIRNGQGKRGEAFF
TGTGCCAGCATAATCAGAAATGGACAGGGGAAAAGGGGTGAAGCTTTCTTT
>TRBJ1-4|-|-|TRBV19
CATHRTGGEKLFF
TGTGCCACTCACCGCACGGGGGGGGAAAAACTGTTTTTT
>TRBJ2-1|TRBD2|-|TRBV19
CASSISGRFNEQFF
TGTGCCAGTAGTATTAGCGGGAGATTCAATGAGCAGTTCTTC
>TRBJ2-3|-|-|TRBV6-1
CASRLGDTQYF
TGTGCCAGCCGACTTGGAGATACGCAGTATTTT
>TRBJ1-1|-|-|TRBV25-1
CASSVGARTEAFF
TGTGCCAGCAGTGTAGGGGCGCGCACTGAAGCTTTCTTT
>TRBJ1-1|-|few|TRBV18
CASSPGRSSGTEAFF
TGTGCCAGCTCACCCGGACGGTCTTCGGGCACTGAAGCTTTCTTT
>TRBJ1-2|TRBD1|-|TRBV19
CASSPWDRAYGYTF
TGTGCCAGTAGTCCGTGGGACAGGGCCTATGGCTACACCTTC
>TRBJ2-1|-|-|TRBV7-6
CASSLEGWTANEQFF
TGTGCCAGCAGCTTAGAGGGGTGGACGGCCAATGAGCAGTTCTTC
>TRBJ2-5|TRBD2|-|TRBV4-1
CASSQGGRETQYF
TGCGCCAGCAGCCAGGGCGGGAGGGAGACCCAGTACTTC
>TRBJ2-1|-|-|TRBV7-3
CASSLGPYNEQFF
TGTGCCAGCAGCTTAGGACCATACAATGAGCAGTTCTTC
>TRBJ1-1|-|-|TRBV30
CAWQGEGITEAFF
TGTGCCTGGCAAGGGGAGGGGATCACTGAAGCTTTCTTT
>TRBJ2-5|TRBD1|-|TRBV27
CASSWGQGESETQYF
TGTGCCAGCAGTTGGGGACAGGGGGAGTCGGAGACCCAGTACTTC
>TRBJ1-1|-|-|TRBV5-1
CASSLRPLEGAGAEAFF
TGCGCCAGCAGCTTACGACCTCTCGAAGGGGCCGGGGCTGAAGCTTTCTTT